Listed here is a single TCR beta chain. Its antigen remains unidentified. Time point in this sample: week 5, during vaccination. Topical imiquimod was applied with each vaccine dose, which held 300 ug of mutant IDH1 20-mer peptide. The data stem from a study of a mutant IDH1 vaccine in newly diagnosed glioma. The study, taken as a whole, reports: Pseudoprogression showed no apparent link to changes in top peripheral T cell clonotypes.

The V gene's germline CDR1 is SGHRS and CDR2 YFSETQ. Trimming removed 0 bases from V and 5 bases from J; junction bases left unmatched: 12. This CDR3 comprises 18 residues. Using immunoSEQ multiplex PCR, the repertoire was profiled, and TCRdb retains in-frame clones only, with some absent. The table shows about 53,000 clones, with less than 85% occurring only once. This receptor was obtained from a woman aged 18-29 years with glioma. Some clones in this sample may be carry-over from other donors' samples. This chain connects TRBV5-1 to TRBJ2-2, with 8 bases that match TRBD2. The source material was PBMCs, sampled from a glioma patient whose treatment included an IDH1 peptide vaccine. This chain's CDR3 is CASSLEAGGDPGTGELFF. CDR3 coding DNA: TGCGCCAGCAGCTTGGAGGCGGGGGGCGACCCTGGGACCGGGGAGCTGTTTTTT.